This T cell receptor beta chain was observed in a study of T cell responses to AZD1222 COVID-19 vaccine. Study conclusions and caveats: White British people made up most donors, females outnumbered males, and clonal diversity was possibly underestimated. No repertoire was sampled before or during the peak T cell response, only after it. Baseline testing showed seropositivity in only a handful of AZD1222 recipients. Unmutated regions of variants are reportedly targeted by nearly half of spike-specific TCRs.

Here immunoSEQ multiplex PCR was the method, and the copy in TCRdb shows in-frame clones only, minus some. The sample holds some 170,000 clones, approximately 93% seen once. Concerning this clone itself: Its antigen is as yet unknown.

The CDR3 spans 18 residues. Trimming shortened V by 8 bases and J by 0 bases, and 25 bases separated the two germline ends. The germline V gene encodes CDR1 LNHDA and CDR2 SQIVND (reference sequence). This receptor was taken from an adult in good health. The source was peripheral blood, collected on day 0 of AZD1222 vaccination. The chain joins TRBV19 to TRBJ1-1; possibly TRBD1 for D (6 bases). Written as DNA, the CDR3 is TGTGCCAGTCAACTTGAAAGGGGGTCAACTACAGTGAACACTGAAGCTTTCTTT. This codes for CASQLERGSTTVNTEAFF.